The subject of this entry is one T cell receptor beta chain. Time point described: sample taken at primary tumor resection. The donor group consisted of around 77 patients who had untreated, early-stage non-small cell lung cancer. Tumor, nontumor lung or frozen PBMC supplied whole RNA, sequenced without sorting. This CDR3 has 15 residues. V lost 0 bases and J lost 7, with 10 bases in between. Germline lookup yields CDR1 LNHDA and CDR2 SQIVND (reference sequence). This entry comes from a study of spatial heterogeneity in lung cancer. TCRdb reprocessed the 5' RACE reads via MiXCR and lists one record per CDR3 protein. The sample lists around 66,000 distinct CDR3 sequences; roughly 5.9% were seen once.

This specimen consisted of PBMCs, obtained at surgery. The chain couples TRBV19 to TRBJ1-6, with no clear D. This TCR was recovered from a female donor with early-stage non-small cell lung cancer. CDR3 DNA: TGTGCCAGTAGTATAGAGGGGATGGGAAATTCACCCCTCCACTTT. Translated: CASSIEGMGNSPLHF.